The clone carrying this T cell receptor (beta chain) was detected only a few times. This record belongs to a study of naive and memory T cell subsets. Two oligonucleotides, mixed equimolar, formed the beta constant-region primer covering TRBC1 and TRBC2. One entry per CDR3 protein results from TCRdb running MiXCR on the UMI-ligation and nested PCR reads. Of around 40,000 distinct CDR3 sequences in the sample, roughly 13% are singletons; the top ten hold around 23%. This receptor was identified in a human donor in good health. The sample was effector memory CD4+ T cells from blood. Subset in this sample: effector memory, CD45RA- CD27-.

CDR3: CASSDGTGEAFWTFF. Here the CDR3 DNA reads TGTGCCAGCAGTGACGGGACAGGCGAGGCATTCTGGACTTTCTTT. This rearrangement joins TRBV2 to TRBJ1-1, with TRBD1 identical over 8 bases. J gave up 12 bases and V 3 bases, and 15 bases lay outside the gene matches. The CDR3 is made up of 15 amino acids. In germline, CDR1 is SNHLY, CDR2 FYNNEI. Using reference TRBV2 and TRBJ1-1 for the parts outside the CDR3, the full variable domain is EPEVTQTPSHQVTQMGQEVILRCVPISNHLYFYWYRQILGQKVEFLVSFYNNEISEKSEIFDDQFSVERPDGSNFTLKIRSTKLEDSAMYFCASSDGTGEAFWTFFGQGTRLTVV.